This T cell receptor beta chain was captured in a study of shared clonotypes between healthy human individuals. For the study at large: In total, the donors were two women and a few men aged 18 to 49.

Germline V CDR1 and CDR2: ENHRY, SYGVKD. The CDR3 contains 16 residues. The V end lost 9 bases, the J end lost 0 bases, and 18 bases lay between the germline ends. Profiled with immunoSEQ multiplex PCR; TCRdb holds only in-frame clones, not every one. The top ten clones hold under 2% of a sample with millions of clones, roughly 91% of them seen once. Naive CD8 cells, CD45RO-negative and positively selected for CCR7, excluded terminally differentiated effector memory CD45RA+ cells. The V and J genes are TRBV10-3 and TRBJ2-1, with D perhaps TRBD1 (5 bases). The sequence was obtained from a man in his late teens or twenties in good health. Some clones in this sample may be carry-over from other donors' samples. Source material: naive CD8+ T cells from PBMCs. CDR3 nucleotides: TGTGCCATTGCGACCCCGGACACGAGCTCCTACAATGAGCAGTTCTTC. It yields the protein CAIATPDTSSYNEQFF.